This record covers a single T cell receptor (beta chain). What it binds is unknown. Germline CDR1 and CDR2: DFQATT and SNEGSKA (reference sequence). There are 13 residues in the CDR3. Genomic DNA constituted the template upon which TCR beta VDJ and CDR3 profiling was performed. TCRdb called the reads again in MiXCR, with one record for every CDR3 protein. This table holds about 270,000 distinct CDR3 sequences, 55% to 65% found once. This entry is derived from a study of CD8+CD57+ T cells in acquired aplastic anemia. The wider study: When averaged, DNA from sorted CD4+ and CD8+ cells came to approximately 3.2 ug.

Study conclusions and caveats: Sharing between patients and controls was observed for roughly 30 CD8+ CDR3 sequences.

This sequence joins TRBV20-1 and TRBJ2-3; the D is unclear. The sample taken for sequencing was sorted CD4+, CD8+, or CD8+CD57+ T cells (not recorded which) from PBMCs. This clonotype was sampled from a human donor with severe aplastic anemia or a healthy control (not recorded which). The CDR3, as DNA: TGCAGCGTTACAGCTTCGGGCACAGATACGCAGTATTTT. Its protein is CSVTASGTDTQYF.